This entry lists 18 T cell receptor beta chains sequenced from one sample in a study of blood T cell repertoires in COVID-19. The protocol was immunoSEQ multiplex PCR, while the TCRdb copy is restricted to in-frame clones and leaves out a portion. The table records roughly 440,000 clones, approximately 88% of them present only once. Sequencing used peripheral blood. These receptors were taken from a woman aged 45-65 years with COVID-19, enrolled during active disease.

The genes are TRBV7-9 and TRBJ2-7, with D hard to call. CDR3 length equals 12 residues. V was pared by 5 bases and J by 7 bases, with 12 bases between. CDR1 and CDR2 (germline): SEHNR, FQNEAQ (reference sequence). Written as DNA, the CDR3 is TGTGCCAGCAGCGGGCAAATAGTGGAGCAGTACTTC. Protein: CASSGQIVEQYF.

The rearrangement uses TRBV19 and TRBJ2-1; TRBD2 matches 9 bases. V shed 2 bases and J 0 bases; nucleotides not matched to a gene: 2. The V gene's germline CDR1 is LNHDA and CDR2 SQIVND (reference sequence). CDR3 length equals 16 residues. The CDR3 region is CASSILAGVSYNEQFF. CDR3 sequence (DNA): TGTGCCAGTAGTATATTAGCGGGGGTCTCCTACAATGAGCAGTTCTTC. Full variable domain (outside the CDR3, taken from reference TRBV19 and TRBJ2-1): DGGITQSPKYLFRKEGQNVTLSCEQNLNHDAMYWYRQDPGQGLRLIYYSQIVNDFQKGDIAEGYSVSREKKESFPLTVTSAQKNPTAFYLCASSILAGVSYNEQFFGPGTRLTVL.

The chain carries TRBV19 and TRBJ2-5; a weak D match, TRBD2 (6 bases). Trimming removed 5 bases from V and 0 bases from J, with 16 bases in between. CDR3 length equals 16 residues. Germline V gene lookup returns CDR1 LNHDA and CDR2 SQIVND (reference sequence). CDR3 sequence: CASSAGTLSDQETQYF. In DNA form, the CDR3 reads TGTGCCAGTAGTGCTGGGACTCTGTCCGACCAAGAGACCCAGTACTTC.

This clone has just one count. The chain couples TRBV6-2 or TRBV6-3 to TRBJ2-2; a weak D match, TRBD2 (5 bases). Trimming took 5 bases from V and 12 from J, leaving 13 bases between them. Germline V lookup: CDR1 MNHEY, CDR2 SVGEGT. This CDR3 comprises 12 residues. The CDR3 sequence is CASSPDSPKLFF. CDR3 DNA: TGTGCCAGCAGTCCGGACTCCCCGAAGCTGTTTTTT.

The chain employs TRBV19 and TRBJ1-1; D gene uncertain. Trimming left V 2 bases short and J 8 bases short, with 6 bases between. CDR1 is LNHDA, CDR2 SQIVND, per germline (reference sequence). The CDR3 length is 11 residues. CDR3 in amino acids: CASSIRSEAFF. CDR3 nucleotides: TGTGCCAGTAGTATAAGGAGCGAAGCTTTCTTT.

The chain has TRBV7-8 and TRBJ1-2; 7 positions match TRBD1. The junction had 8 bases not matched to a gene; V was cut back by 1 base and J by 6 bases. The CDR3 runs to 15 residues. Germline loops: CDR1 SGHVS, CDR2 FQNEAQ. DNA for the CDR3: TGTGCCAGCAGCTTAGAGGGGCGAGGGGGCGATGGCTACACCTTC. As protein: CASSLEGRGGDGYTF.

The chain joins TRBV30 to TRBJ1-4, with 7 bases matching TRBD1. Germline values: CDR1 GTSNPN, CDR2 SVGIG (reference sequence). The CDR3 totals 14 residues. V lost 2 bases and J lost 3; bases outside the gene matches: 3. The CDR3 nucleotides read TGTGCCTGGAGTCCGGGACAGCCTAATGAAAAACTGTTTTTT. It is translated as CAWSPGQPNEKLFF.

CDR3 nucleotide sequence: TGTGCCATCAGTGATCGACTCCCAGCGGGTAAAGACGAGCAGTACTTC. Translated, it gives CAISDRLPAGKDEQYF. V gene TRBV10-3 combines with J gene TRBJ2-7; tentatively, D is TRBD2 (6 bases). Germline CDR1 is ENHRY and CDR2 is SYGVKD. This CDR3 spans 16 amino acids. Trimming took off 3 bases at V and 5 bases at J, with 20 bases between the two ends.

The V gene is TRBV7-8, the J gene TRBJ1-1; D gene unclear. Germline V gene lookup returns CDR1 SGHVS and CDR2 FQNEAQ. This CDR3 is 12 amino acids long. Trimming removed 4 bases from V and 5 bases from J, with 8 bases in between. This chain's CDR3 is CASSSSGTEAFF. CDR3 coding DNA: TGTGCCAGCAGCTCATCAGGAACTGAAGCTTTCTTT.

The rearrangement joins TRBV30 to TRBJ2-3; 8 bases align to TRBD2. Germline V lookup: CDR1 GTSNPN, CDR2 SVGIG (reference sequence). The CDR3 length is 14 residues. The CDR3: CAWDSGVSTDTQYF. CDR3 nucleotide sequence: TGTGCTTGGGATAGCGGGGTTAGCACAGATACGCAGTATTTT.

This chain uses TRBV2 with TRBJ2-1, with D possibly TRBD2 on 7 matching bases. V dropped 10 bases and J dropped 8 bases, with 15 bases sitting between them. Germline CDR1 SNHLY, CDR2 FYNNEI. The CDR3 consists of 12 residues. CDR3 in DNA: TGTGCCACCCGACCGGGGGGCGATGAGCAGTTCTTC. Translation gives CATRPGGDEQFF.

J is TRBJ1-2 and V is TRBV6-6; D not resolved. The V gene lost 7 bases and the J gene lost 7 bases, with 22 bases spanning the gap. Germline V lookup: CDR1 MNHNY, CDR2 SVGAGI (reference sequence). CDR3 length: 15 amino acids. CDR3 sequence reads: CASISLMTSVGGYTF. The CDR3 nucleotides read TGTGCCAGCATTTCACTGATGACCAGCGTCGGTGGCTACACCTTC.

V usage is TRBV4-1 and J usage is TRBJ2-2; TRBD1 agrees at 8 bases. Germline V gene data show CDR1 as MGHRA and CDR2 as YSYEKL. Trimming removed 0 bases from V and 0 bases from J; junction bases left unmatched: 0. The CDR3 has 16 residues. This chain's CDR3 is CASSQETGANTGELFF. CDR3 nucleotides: TGCGCCAGCAGCCAAGAGACAGGGGCGAACACCGGGGAGCTGTTTTTT.

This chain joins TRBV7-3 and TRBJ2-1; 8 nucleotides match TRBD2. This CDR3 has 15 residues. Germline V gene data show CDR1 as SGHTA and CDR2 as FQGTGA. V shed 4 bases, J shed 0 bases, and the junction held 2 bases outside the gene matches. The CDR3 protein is CASSYGGASYNEQFF. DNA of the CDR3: TGTGCCAGCAGCTACGGGGGGGCCTCCTACAATGAGCAGTTCTTC.

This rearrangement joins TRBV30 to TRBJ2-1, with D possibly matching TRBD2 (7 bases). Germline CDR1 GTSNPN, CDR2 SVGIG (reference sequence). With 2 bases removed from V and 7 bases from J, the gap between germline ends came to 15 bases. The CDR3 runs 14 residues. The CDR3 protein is CAWSTDGGPNEQFF. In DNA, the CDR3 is TGTGCCTGGAGTACCGACGGGGGGCCGAATGAGCAGTTCTTC.

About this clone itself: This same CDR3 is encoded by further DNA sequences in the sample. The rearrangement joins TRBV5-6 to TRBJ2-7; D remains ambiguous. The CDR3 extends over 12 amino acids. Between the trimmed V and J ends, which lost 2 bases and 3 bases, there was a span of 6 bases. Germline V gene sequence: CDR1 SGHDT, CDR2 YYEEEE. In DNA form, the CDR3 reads TGTGCCAGCAGCTTCTCAGGCTACGAGCAGTACTTC. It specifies CASSFSGYEQYF.

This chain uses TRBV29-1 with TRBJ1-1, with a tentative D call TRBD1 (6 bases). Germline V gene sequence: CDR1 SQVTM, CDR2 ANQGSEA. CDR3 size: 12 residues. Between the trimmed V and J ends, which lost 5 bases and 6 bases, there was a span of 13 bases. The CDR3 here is CSVSPGDAEAFF. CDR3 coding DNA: TGCAGCGTTTCTCCAGGGGACGCTGAAGCTTTCTTT.

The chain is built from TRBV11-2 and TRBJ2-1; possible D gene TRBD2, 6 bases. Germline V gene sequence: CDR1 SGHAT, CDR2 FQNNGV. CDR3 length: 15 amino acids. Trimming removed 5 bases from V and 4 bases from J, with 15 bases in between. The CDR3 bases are TGTGCCAGCAGCCTTAGCGGTTTGGGATACAATGAGCAGTTCTTC. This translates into CASSLSGLGYNEQFF.